This TCR beta chain was recovered during a study of spatial heterogeneity in lung cancer. Time point specified: blood at routine non-recurrence follow-up after resection. Using its own MiXCR run on the 5' RACE reads, TCRdb lists one record per CDR3 protein. The sample yields tens of thousands of distinct CDR3 sequences, roughly 21% seen once. This CDR3 is built from 15 residues. Trimming stripped 0 bases from V and 1 base from J, with 12 bases between. Germline V lookup: CDR1 SQVTM, CDR2 ANQGSEA. The J gene is TRBJ1-1, the V gene TRBV29-1; perhaps TRBD1 as D (5 bases). Specimen: PBMCs, collected at follow-up. This TCR was sampled from a male donor with early-stage non-small cell lung cancer. This CDR3 is CSVEDGWQGNTEAFF. Here the CDR3 DNA reads TGCAGCGTTGAAGATGGGTGGCAGGGGAACACTGAAGCTTTCTTT.